This T cell receptor (beta chain) was identified during a study of shared clonotypes between healthy human individuals. Study-wide results and limits: An effect of sequencing depth on clonotype sharing among donors was expected. Shared clonotypes across all four donors exceeded non-shared ones in generation probability. Represented genetic and exposure-history diversity was restricted by having few donors.

Germline CDR1 and CDR2: SGHRS and YFSETQ. CDR3 size: 13 residues. Several immunoSEQ 96-well plates shared each subset's DNA, each plate a replicate. The table came from immunoSEQ multiplex PCR; TCRdb's copy has only in-frame clones and leaves some out. The repertoire has approximately 320,000 clones, around 87% of them found once; the top ten carry 15% to 20%. Note on this clone: Its antigen remains unknown. The junction and the germline gene differ at one end; a read error may be behind it.

The V and J genes are TRBV5-1 and TRBJ2-3; D possibly corresponds to TRBD2 (5 bases). Specimen: memory CD8+ T cells sorted from blood. Documented subset: CD45RO+ cells pooled with CCR7-negative TemRA cells. The clonotype originates from a man between 18 and 29 years old in good health. The CDR3 reads CASRLARADTQYF. The CDR3 nucleotides read TGCGCCAGCAGGTTGGCGCGGGCAGATACGCAGTATTTT.